This is a list of T cell receptor beta chains from one sample in a study of early T cells in non-severe SARS-CoV-2 infection. TCRdb used MiXCR to reprocess the 5' RACE reads, holding one entry per CDR3 protein. The table has 84,000 or so distinct CDR3 sequences, about 12% seen once; the top ten hold roughly 3%. The sample consisted of whole blood. These receptors all stem from an adult who was a healthcare worker with PCR-confirmed SARS-CoV-2 infection or an uninfected control (not recorded which). Both conserved end residues are part of each CDR3. D genes are given only for firm matches. Only part of the rows carry a size: once, few, many, or a class if the clone is expanded.

cdr3_nt,cdr3_aa,clone_size,j_call,v_call,d_call
TGTGCCAGCAGCTTAGATGGGTCCTATAATTCACCCCTCCACTTT,CASSLDGSYNSPLHF,many,TRBJ1-6,TRBV7-9,-
TGTGCCACCACTCGCCGGGACCCAACTATTTACGCGAACACCGGGGAGCTGTTTTTT,CATTRRDPTIYANTGELFF,few,TRBJ2-2,TRBV6-1,-
TGTGCCAGCAGCTTAACAAGACAGAACACTGAAGCTTTCTTT,CASSLTRQNTEAFF,many,TRBJ1-1,TRBV11-3,-
TGCAGCGTTGATCACGGGAGAGAGACCCAGTACTTC,CSVDHGRETQYF,-,TRBJ2-5,TRBV29-1,-
TGCAGTGCTACGGACAGGGGACTCTACGAGCAGTACTTC,CSATDRGLYEQYF,many,TRBJ2-7,TRBV20-1,TRBD1
TGTGCCAGCAGCCACCTGGACAGGGGAAAAGGTGGCTACACCTTC,CASSHLDRGKGGYTF,few,TRBJ1-2,TRBV14,TRBD1
TGCGCCAGCAGCTTGCCGCCTGGATGGCGGGAGACCCAGTACTTC,CASSLPPGWRETQYF,once,TRBJ2-5,TRBV5-1,-
TGTGCCAGCAGCTTAAAACAGGATAATCAGCCCCAGCATTTT,CASSLKQDNQPQHF,many,TRBJ1-5,TRBV7-6,-
TGTGCCAGCAGTCTACGGACAGGGATGCATTCACCCCTCCACTTT,CASSLRTGMHSPLHF,-,TRBJ1-6,TRBV28,TRBD1
TGCAGCGTCCAAGGCGGAACCGCTCGTTCGGTATTGTTCACCTTC,CSVQGGTARSVLFTF,-,TRBJ1-2,TRBV29-1,-
TGTGCCAGCAGCAACCATCTCGGCGCTACTCAGCCCCAGCATTTT,CASSNHLGATQPQHF,many,TRBJ1-5,TRBV21-1,-
TGTGCCAGCAGCTCCGACAGGAGCTATGGCTACACCTTC,CASSSDRSYGYTF,-,TRBJ1-2,TRBV7-8,-
TGTGCCAGCGAGGACAGGCTGGGATCACCCCTCCACTTT,CASEDRLGSPLHF,few,TRBJ1-6,TRBV3-1,TRBD1
TGTGCCAGCAGCGTAGGCAGGGCCTCCGAGCAGTACTTC,CASSVGRASEQYF,many,TRBJ2-7,TRBV9,-
TGTGCCAGCAGTTCTCTAGCCGGGGGCACCTACGAGCTGTACTTC,CASSSLAGGTYELYF,-,TRBJ2-7,TRBV28,-